Below, 25 T cell receptor beta chains from the same sample are listed, as sequenced in a study of blood T cell repertoires in COVID-19. Clones were sequenced by immunoSEQ multiplex PCR, and TCRdb holds only the in-frame ones, with some missing. The table lists about 110,000 clones, 65% to 80% of them singletons. The material sequenced was peripheral blood. These receptors originate from a man aged 70-80 years with acute or convalescent COVID-19.

The V and J genes are TRBV5-1 and TRBJ2-3; 7 bases agree with TRBD1. Germline assignment: CDR1 SGHRS and CDR2 YFSETQ. V lost 4 bases to trimming and J lost 2 bases; unmatched junction nucleotides: 4. CDR3 length equals 14 residues. In nucleotides, the CDR3 is TGCGCCAGCAGCCGGGACAGACCCACAGATACGCAGTATTTT. Its translation: CASSRDRPTDTQYF.

This rearrangement joins TRBV6-2 or TRBV6-3 to TRBJ1-5; 7 positions agree with TRBD1. J gave up 3 bases and V 6 bases, and 8 bases lay outside the gene matches. CDR3 size: 15 residues. The germline V gene encodes CDR1 MNHEY and CDR2 SVGEGT. The CDR3 protein is CASRPTGVPNQPQHF. The CDR3 DNA sequence: TGTGCCAGCAGACCTACAGGGGTCCCCAATCAGCCCCAGCATTTT.

The chain has TRBV5-8 and TRBJ2-5; 10 nucleotides align to TRBD1. V trimming: 4 bases; J trimming: 3 bases; junction bases outside the gene matches: 6. The germline V gene encodes CDR1 SGHTS and CDR2 YDEGEE. The CDR3 has 15 residues. The DNA for the CDR3 is TGTGCCAGCAGCCCTGGGGACAGGGGCGAAGAGACCCAGTACTTC. Translation gives CASSPGDRGEETQYF.

The chain couples TRBV18 to TRBJ2-6; D is uncertain. The CDR3 is 13 residues long. Per germline, CDR1 KGHSH and CDR2 LQKENI. V shed 3 bases and J shed 4 bases, with 4 bases lying between them. The CDR3 DNA sequence: TGTGCCAGCTCACCCGGGGGGGCCAACGTCCTGACTTTC. This gives the protein CASSPGGANVLTF.

CDR3 amino acids: CASSRGGGQPQHF. CDR3 DNA sequence: TGTGCCAGCAGCCGAGGAGGAGGTCAGCCCCAGCATTTT. V and J are TRBV7-2 and TRBJ1-5; D not certain. Germline V lookup: CDR1 SGHTA, CDR2 FQGNSA. Trimming took 5 bases from V and 6 from J, leaving 11 bases between them. CDR3 length: 13 residues.

This chain connects TRBV5-1 to TRBJ1-1; 7 nucleotides line up with TRBD1. The CDR3 consists of 13 residues. Per the germline V gene, CDR1 is SGHRS and CDR2 is YFSETQ. With V trimmed by 5 bases and J by 2 bases, 3 bases remained unmatched. CDR3 residues: CASSDRVNTEAFF. The DNA for the CDR3 is TGCGCCAGCAGTGACAGGGTAAACACTGAAGCTTTCTTT. The variable domain in full, completed from reference TRBV5-1 and TRBJ1-1, reads KAGVTQTPRYLIKTRGQQVTLSCSPISGHRSVSWYQQTPGQGLQFLFEYFSETQRNKGNFPGRFSGRQFSNSRSEMNVSTLELGDSALYLCASSDRVNTEAFFGQGTRLTVV.

This clone was detected only a few times. The chain is built from TRBV6-4 and TRBJ1-1; possibly TRBD1 for D (5 bases). Trimming took 5 bases from V and 0 from J, leaving 7 bases between them. Germline CDR1 and CDR2: MRHNA and SNTAGT. The CDR3 extends over 13 amino acids. CDR3 residues: CASSNRMNTEAFF. In DNA, the CDR3 is TGTGCCAGCAGTAACAGGATGAACACTGAAGCTTTCTTT.

The chain is built from TRBV24-1 and TRBJ2-3; D perhaps matches TRBD2 (6 bases). This CDR3 has 13 amino acids. Germline assignment: CDR1 KGHDR and CDR2 SFDVKD. V gave up 4 bases and J gave up 3 bases, with 7 bases separating them. CDR3 in DNA: TGTGCCACCAGTGACGGGGGAACAGATACGCAGTATTTT. Translation: CATSDGGTDTQYF.

V and J are TRBV9 and TRBJ1-1; tentative D call: TRBD1 (5 bases). CDR3 length equals 16 residues. Trimming shortened V by 4 bases and J by 7 bases, and 23 bases separated the two germline ends. Germline CDR1 is SGDLS and CDR2 is YYNGEE. The CDR3 loop reads CASSPELGGGASEAFF. In DNA, the CDR3 is TGTGCCAGCAGCCCAGAACTGGGTGGTGGGGCCAGTGAAGCTTTCTTT.

The chain combines TRBV19 with TRBJ2-1; D might be TRBD2 (6 bases). The CDR3 has 15 residues. Germline values: CDR1 LNHDA, CDR2 SQIVND (reference sequence). Trimming left V 5 bases short and J 6 bases short, with 17 bases between. The CDR3 bases are TGTGCCAGTAGTCCTCGGGCTAGCGAGCTCAATGAGCAGTTCTTC. Translation gives CASSPRASELNEQFF.

There are a few counts of this clone. The rearrangement joins TRBV10-1 to TRBJ1-1; the match to TRBD1 covers 7 bases. This CDR3 comprises 21 residues. Trimming at V came to 2 bases and at J to 1 base, leaving 22 bases not matched to a gene. From germline, CDR1 is WNHNN and CDR2 SYGVQD (reference sequence). CDR3 nucleotide sequence: TGCGCCAGCAGTGAGCTCTATAACAGGGGACGGCCGCCCCGACAGAACACTGAAGCTTTCTTT. Its protein is CASSELYNRGRPPRQNTEAFF.

The chain is built from TRBV5-1 and TRBJ2-3; D is perhaps TRBD1 (7 bases). Germline V gives CDR1 SGHRS, CDR2 YFSETQ. The V end was cut by 4 bases, the J end by 6 bases, with 21 bases between. There are 16 residues in the CDR3. This CDR3 is CASSLGGQSFGDTQYF. The CDR3 DNA reads TGCGCCAGCAGCCTCGGGGGACAGTCCTTCGGGGATACGCAGTATTTT.

The V call is TRBV4-2, the J call TRBJ1-6; the match to TRBD1 covers 10 bases. CDR3 length equals 16 residues. Germline lookup yields CDR1 LGHNA and CDR2 YNFKEQ. The J segment lost 6 bases and the V segment lost 4 bases, leaving 6 bases of the junction unmatched. CDR3 loop: CASSRPGTGANSPLHF. The DNA of the CDR3 is TGTGCCAGCAGCCGGCCCGGGACAGGGGCTAATTCACCCCTCCACTTT.

The chain carries TRBV18 and TRBJ1-1; no definite D call. CDR1 and CDR2 from the germline V gene are KGHSH and LQKENI. The V gene lost 2 bases and the J gene lost 3 bases, with 10 bases spanning the gap. CDR3 length equals 14 residues. The CDR3 sequence is CASSPTEGYTEAFF. The CDR3 DNA reads TGTGCCAGCTCACCAACAGAGGGCTACACTGAAGCTTTCTTT.

The rearrangement links TRBV7-2 to TRBJ2-7, with TRBD1 matching 7 bases. Germline values: CDR1 SGHTA, CDR2 FQGNSA. V trimming: 5 bases; J trimming: 6 bases; junction bases outside the gene matches: 7. The CDR3 is made up of 13 amino acids. The CDR3 region is CASSPDRVAEQYF. DNA for the CDR3: TGTGCCAGCAGCCCAGACAGGGTGGCCGAGCAGTACTTC.

The chain uses TRBV7-3 and TRBJ2-3, with TRBD1 as a possible D gene (5 bases). The CDR3 loop spans 12 amino acids. CDR1 is SGHTA and CDR2 is FQGTGA in the germline V gene. Trimming stripped 5 bases from V and 10 bases from J, with 13 bases between. The CDR3 DNA reads TGTGCCAGCAGCCCAGGGCGCGTCTCGCAGTATTTT. It translates to CASSPGRVSQYF.

The CDR3 coding sequence is TGTGCCAGCTCACAGGAGGGCTACGAGCAGTACTTC. This sequence encodes CASSQEGYEQYF. The chain couples TRBV18 to TRBJ2-7; the D gene is possibly TRBD2 (6 bases). The CDR3 covers 12 residues. CDR1 is KGHSH, CDR2 LQKENI, per germline. Trimming stripped 4 bases from V and 3 bases from J, with 7 bases between. The full variable domain, rest sourced from reference TRBV18 and TRBJ2-7, is NAGVMQNPRHLVRRRGQEARLRCSPMKGHSHVYWYRQLPEEGLKFMVYLQKENIIDESGMPKERFSAEFPKEGPSILRIQQVVRGDSAAYFCASSQEGYEQYFGPGTRLTVT.

V is TRBV18 and J is TRBJ1-4; 7 bases align to TRBD1. Unmatched junction bases numbered 7, after V lost 3 bases and J lost 6 bases. This CDR3 has 15 amino acids. Germline V gives CDR1 KGHSH, CDR2 LQKENI. CDR3 in amino acids: CASSPQQGSHEKLFF. The CDR3 region has the DNA TGTGCCAGCTCACCCCAACAGGGGTCCCATGAAAAACTGTTTTTT.

The chain combines TRBV29-1 with TRBJ1-5, with D possibly TRBD1 on 5 matching bases. Trimming cost V 4 bases and J 7 bases, with 14 bases left between them. The germline V gene encodes CDR1 SQVTM and CDR2 ANQGSEA. This CDR3 region has 13 residues. CDR3 nucleotides: TGCAGCGTTGTGGAGACAGCGACCCAGCCCCAGCATTTT. This translates into CSVVETATQPQHF.

The chain combines TRBV10-1 with TRBJ1-1; 7 bases line up with TRBD1. The germline V gene has CDR1 WNHNN and CDR2 SYGVQD (reference sequence). J lost 9 bases, V lost 4 bases, and 2 bases had no gene match. This CDR3 is built from 11 residues. CDR3 in amino acids: CASSVGQQAFF. In DNA, the CDR3 is TGCGCCAGCAGTGTGGGACAGCAAGCTTTCTTT.

This clone was detected once. J is TRBJ2-1 and V is TRBV7-2, with 8 bases lining up with TRBD1. In germline, CDR1 is SGHTA, CDR2 FQGNSA. The CDR3 is made up of 15 amino acids. Germline trimming cut 4 bases from V and 6 bases from J; bases unmatched to any gene: 8. CDR3 DNA: TGTGCCAGCAGCTCAACTCCGGGACAGGCCAATGAGCAGTTCTTC. This codes for CASSSTPGQANEQFF.

CDR3 sequence: CAISGTGYGYTF. The CDR3 DNA sequence: TGTGCCATCTCCGGGACAGGCTATGGCTACACCTTC. This chain joins TRBV10-3 and TRBJ1-2, with 8 bases aligning to TRBD1. The CDR3 loop spans 12 amino acids. Germline V CDR1 and CDR2: ENHRY, SYGVKD. J was trimmed by 4 bases and V by 8 bases; bases with no gene match: 3.

The gene calls are TRBV7-9 and TRBJ1-1; D uncertain. This CDR3 contains 12 residues. V dropped 4 bases and J dropped 7 bases, with 10 bases sitting between them. The germline CDR1 and CDR2 sequences are SEHNR and FQNEAQ (reference sequence). The chain's CDR3 is CASSSELSEAFF. CDR3 DNA sequence: TGTGCCAGCAGCTCTGAACTTAGTGAAGCTTTCTTT.

The chain combines TRBV6-5 with TRBJ1-2; D not certain. The germline V gene has CDR1 MNHEY and CDR2 SVGAGI. Between the trimmed V and J ends, which lost 6 bases and 4 bases, there was a span of 15 bases. The CDR3 has 14 residues. CDR3 coding DNA: TGTGCCAGCAGATACCCGGGAACAGTCTATGGCTACACCTTC. Translated, it gives CASRYPGTVYGYTF.

J is TRBJ2-7 and V is TRBV7-9; tentatively, D is TRBD2 (6 bases). Deletions cut 5 bases from V and 0 bases from J, with 17 bases between. Germline loops: CDR1 SEHNR, CDR2 FQNEAQ (reference sequence). The CDR3 consists of 16 residues. The CDR3 is CASSNAPGTFSYEQYF. CDR3 nucleotides: TGTGCCAGCAGCAATGCCCCCGGGACTTTCTCCTACGAGCAGTACTTC.